The 10 T cell receptor beta chains presented below share a single source sample, sequenced in a study of identical twins. MiXCR, applied by TCRdb to the 5' RACE reads, yields one record per CDR3 protein. The sample holds under 300,000 distinct CDR3 sequences, about 6.7% seen once. The sample also formed part of further work on T cells expressing NK-cell markers.

What was sequenced was CD8+ T cells sorted from blood. Receptors originate from a woman aged 18-35 years in good health.

In this sample, this clonotype turned up a few times. The chain has TRBV20-1 and TRBJ2-7; D possibly uses TRBD1 or TRBD2 (5 bases each). There are 13 residues in the CDR3. Germline V gene lookup returns CDR1 DFQATT and CDR2 SNEGSKA (reference sequence). V was pared by 6 bases and J by 2 bases, with 14 bases between. In nucleotides, the CDR3 is TGCAGTGCGACCCCGGGACCGACCTACGAGCAGTACTTC. Its translation is CSATPGPTYEQYF.

This clonotype occurred many times. V and J are TRBV5-1 and TRBJ2-3, with unresolved D. The CDR3 is 11 residues long. Trimming shortened V by 2 bases and J by 5 bases, and 3 bases separated the two germline ends. Germline lookup yields CDR1 SGHRS and CDR2 YFSETQ. CDR3 residues: CASSFEDTQYF. CDR3 nucleotide sequence: TGCGCCAGCAGCTTTGAAGATACGCAGTATTTT.

The chain combines TRBV20-1 with TRBJ2-5, with TRBD2 matching 7 bases. The CDR3 consists of 15 residues. Germline V gives CDR1 DFQATT, CDR2 SNEGSKA (reference sequence). V lost 5 bases and J lost 1; bases outside the gene matches: 10. CDR3 protein: CSAQRDSETQETQYF. DNA for the CDR3: TGCAGTGCTCAGCGGGACTCCGAAACCCAAGAGACCCAGTACTTC.

This clonotype was counted at least ten times. V usage is TRBV4-2 and J usage is TRBJ2-5; D is unresolved. The CDR3 contains 15 residues. V lost 4 bases, J lost 3 bases, and 15 bases lay in between. Germline V gene sequence: CDR1 LGHNA, CDR2 YNFKEQ. CDR3 DNA: TGTGCCAGCAGCCCACTCCTAACAGCGAAAGAGACCCAGTACTTC. Translating gives CASSPLLTAKETQYF.

Remarks on this clonotype: One end of the junction is discordant with germline, which a read error may explain. The chain carries TRBV9 and TRBJ1-5, with D uncertain. The germline gives CDR1 SGDLS, CDR2 YYNGEE. CDR3 length: 14 residues. Here the CDR3 reads CASGVDLSNQPQHF. CDR3 DNA sequence: TGTGCCAGCGGCGTGGACCTTAGCAATCAGCCCCAGCATTTT. The full variable domain, with the rest looked up from reference TRBV9 and TRBJ1-5, is DSGVTQTPKHLITATGQRVTLRCSPRSGDLSVYWYQQSLDQGLQFLIQYYNGEERAKGNILERFSAQQFPDLHSELNLSSLELGDSALYFCASGVDLSNQPQHFGDGTRLSIL.

The sample holds many counts of this clonotype. V is TRBV10-3 and J is TRBJ1-1, with 9 bases matching TRBD1. From germline, CDR1 is ENHRY and CDR2 SYGVKD. This CDR3 spans 14 amino acids. Trimming cost V 2 bases and J 6 bases; bases outside gene matches: 4. CDR3 residues: CAISEGDRAAEAFF. The DNA for the CDR3 is TGTGCCATCAGTGAGGGGGACAGGGCCGCTGAAGCTTTCTTT.

This clonotype was seen repeatedly, ten times or more. CDR3 bases: TGTGCCAGCAGTCAACTTGGCTACACCTTC. Translated: CASSQLGYTF. V is TRBV12-3 or TRBV12-4 and J is TRBJ1-2; D remains unclear. Trimming shortened V by 5 bases and J by 7 bases, and 5 bases separated the two germline ends. This CDR3 is built from 10 residues.

The CDR3 coding sequence is TGTGCCAGCAGACAGGCCCTGGAGCAGTACTTC. It codes for CASRQALEQYF. V usage is TRBV2 and J usage is TRBJ2-7, with D perhaps TRBD1 (5 bases). Trimming shortened V by 6 bases and J by 7 bases, and 10 bases separated the two germline ends. Germline CDR1 is SNHLY and CDR2 is FYNNEI. The CDR3 covers 11 residues.

The chain couples TRBV12-3 or TRBV12-4 to TRBJ2-1; 10 bases are shared with TRBD2. V gave up 7 bases and J gave up 10 bases; unmatched junction bases: 13. There are 15 residues in the CDR3. The CDR3 reads CASKAGTSVSWEQFF. CDR3 in DNA: TGTGCCAGCAAAGCCGGGACTAGCGTGTCATGGGAGCAGTTCTTC.

This clonotype has just a few counts. This sequence joins TRBV11-2 and TRBJ2-3, with TRBD2 matching 11 bases. The CDR3 runs to 21 residues. J lost 4 bases, V lost 4 bases, and 22 bases had no gene match. Per germline, CDR1 SGHAT and CDR2 FQNNGV. The CDR3 DNA follows: TGTGCCAGCAGCTCGAAGACAGGGACTAGCGGCCGCTTGGGGCCCCCAGATACGCAGTATTTT. Amino acid sequence: CASSSKTGTSGRLGPPDTQYF.